The subject of this entry is one T cell receptor beta chain. Its specificity is not known. The data were obtained in a study of blood T cells in healthy people across ages. The V segment lost 2 bases and the J segment 3 bases; nucleotides outside the gene matches: 2. The CDR3 spans 14 residues. PCR was performed a second time for about 7 to 11 cycles using a sample-barcoded 5' primer and a J-beta primer mix. TCRdb passed the 5' RACE reads through MiXCR, listing each CDR3 protein once. The sample has some 750,000 distinct CDR3 sequences, approximately 21% seen once. Notes on the study in general: Both naive CD4+ cell counts and diversity were greater in long-lived donors than in aged donors.

The receptor's source is a man in his 70s in good health. Sequenced material: blood. V is TRBV12-3 or TRBV12-4 and J is TRBJ2-3; TRBD1 matches 7 bases. The CDR3 here is CASSLRGLTDTQYF. The CDR3 nucleotides read TGTGCCAGCAGTTTAAGGGGGCTAACAGATACGCAGTATTTT.